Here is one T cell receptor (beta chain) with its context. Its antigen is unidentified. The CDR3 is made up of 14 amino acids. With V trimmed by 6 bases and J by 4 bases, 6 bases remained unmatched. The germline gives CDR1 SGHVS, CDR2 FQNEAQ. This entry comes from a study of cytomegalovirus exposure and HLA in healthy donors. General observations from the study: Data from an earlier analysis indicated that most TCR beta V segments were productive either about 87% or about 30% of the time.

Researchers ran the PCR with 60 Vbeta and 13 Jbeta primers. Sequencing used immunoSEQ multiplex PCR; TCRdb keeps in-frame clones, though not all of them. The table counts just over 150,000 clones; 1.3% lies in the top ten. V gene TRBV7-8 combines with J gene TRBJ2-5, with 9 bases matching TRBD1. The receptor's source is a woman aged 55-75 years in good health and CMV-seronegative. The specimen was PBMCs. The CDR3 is CASSRQGGRETQYF. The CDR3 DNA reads TGTGCCAGCAGTCGACAGGGGGGGCGAGAGACCCAGTACTTC.